Listed below are T cell receptor beta chains from one sample, sequenced in a study of blood T cell repertoires in COVID-19. The assay was immunoSEQ multiplex PCR, and TCRdb's table has in-frame clones only and misses some. Of around 260,000 clones listed, more than 90% were seen once; the top ten hold 2.6%. The specimen was peripheral blood. The source is a person under 35 with COVID-19, enrolled during active disease. Each CDR3 is given with its conserved first and last residue. The order of the fields is J gene, V gene, CDR3 protein.

J: TRBJ1-1
V: TRBV4-1
CDR3: CASSQDEEAFF

J: TRBJ2-1
V: TRBV2
CDR3: CASNTGTSYNEQFF

J: TRBJ1-4
V: TRBV29-1
CDR3: CSVLGTGGTNEKLFF

J: TRBJ2-1
V: TRBV27
CDR3: CASSLSGRVNEQFF

J: TRBJ2-1
V: TRBV27
CDR3: CASIERNEQFF

J: TRBJ1-3
V: TRBV10-3
CDR3: CAISDRDRGNTIYF

J: TRBJ2-1
V: TRBV5-5
CDR3: CASSTTSGNNEQFF

J: TRBJ2-7
V: TRBV14
CDR3: CASSPGFYEQYF

J: TRBJ2-3
V: TRBV27
CDR3: CASSSFYSGRSADTQYF

J: TRBJ1-2
V: TRBV20-1
CDR3: CSASSAGTGYTF

J: TRBJ2-7
V: TRBV4-2
CDR3: CASSRGLGSYEQYF

J: TRBJ1-2
V: TRBV27
CDR3: CASSLRLRDGYTF

J: TRBJ2-5
V: TRBV7-8
CDR3: CASSPGTGGLETQYF

J: TRBJ1-5
V: TRBV4-1
CDR3: CASSQLHRVSNQPQHF

J: TRBJ2-2
V: TRBV5-6
CDR3: CASSYLDRGNTGELFF

J: TRBJ2-7
V: TRBV7-9
CDR3: CASSAGTSSYEQYF

J: TRBJ2-5
V: TRBV6-2/TRBV6-3
CDR3: CASSWLGSGKETQYF

J: TRBJ2-3
V: TRBV28
CDR3: CASSFRGLSTDTQYF

J: TRBJ1-1
V: TRBV29-1
CDR3: CSVEEQGLNTEAFF

J: TRBJ1-2
V: TRBV18
CDR3: CASSPPGRLGYTF

J: TRBJ2-7
V: TRBV4-1
CDR3: CASSSTTGRYEQYF

J: TRBJ2-1
V: TRBV10-3
CDR3: CAIREGLAVYNEQFF

J: TRBJ2-7
V: TRBV6-2/TRBV6-3
CDR3: CASSYSGTSGHSSYEQYF